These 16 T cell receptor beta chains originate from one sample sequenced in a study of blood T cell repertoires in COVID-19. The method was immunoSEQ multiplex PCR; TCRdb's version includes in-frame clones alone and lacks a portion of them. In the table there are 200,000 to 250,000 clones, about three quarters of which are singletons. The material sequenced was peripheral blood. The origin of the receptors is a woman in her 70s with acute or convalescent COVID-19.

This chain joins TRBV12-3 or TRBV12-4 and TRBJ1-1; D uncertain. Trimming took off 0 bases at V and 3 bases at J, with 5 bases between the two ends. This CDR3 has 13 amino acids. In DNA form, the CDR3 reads TGTGCCAGCAGTTTAGCGGCAGACACTGAAGCTTTCTTT. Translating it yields CASSLAADTEAFF.

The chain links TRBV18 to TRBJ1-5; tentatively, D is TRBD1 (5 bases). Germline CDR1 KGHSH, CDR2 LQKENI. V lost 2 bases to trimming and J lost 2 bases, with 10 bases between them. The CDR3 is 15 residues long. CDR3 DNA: TGTGCCAGCTCACCAGGACACGCCCGCAATCAGCCCCAGCATTTT. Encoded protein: CASSPGHARNQPQHF.

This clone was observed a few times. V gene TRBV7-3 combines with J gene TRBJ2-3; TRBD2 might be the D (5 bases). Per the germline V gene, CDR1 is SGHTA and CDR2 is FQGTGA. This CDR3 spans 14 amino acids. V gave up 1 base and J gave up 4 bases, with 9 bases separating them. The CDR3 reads CASSLSSVADTQYF. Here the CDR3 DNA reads TGTGCCAGCAGCTTAAGTAGCGTAGCAGATACGCAGTATTTT.

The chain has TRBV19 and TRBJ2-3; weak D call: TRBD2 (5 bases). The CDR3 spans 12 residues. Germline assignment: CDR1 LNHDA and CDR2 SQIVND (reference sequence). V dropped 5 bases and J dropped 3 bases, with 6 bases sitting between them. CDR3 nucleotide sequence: TGTGCCAGTAGTGAGGGTACAGATACGCAGTATTTT. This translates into CASSEGTDTQYF.

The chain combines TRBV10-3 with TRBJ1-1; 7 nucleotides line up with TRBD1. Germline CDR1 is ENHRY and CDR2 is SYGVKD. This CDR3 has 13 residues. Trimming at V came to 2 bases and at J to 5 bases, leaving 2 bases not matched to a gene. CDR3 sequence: CAISEDRETEAFF. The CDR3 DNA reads TGTGCCATCAGTGAGGACAGGGAAACTGAAGCTTTCTTT.

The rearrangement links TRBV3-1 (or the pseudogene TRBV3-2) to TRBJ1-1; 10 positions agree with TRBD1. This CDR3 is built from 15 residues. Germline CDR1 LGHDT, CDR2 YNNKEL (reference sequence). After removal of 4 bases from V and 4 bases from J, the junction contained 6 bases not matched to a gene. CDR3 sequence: CASSRTGTGATEAFF. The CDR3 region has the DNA TGTGCCAGCAGCCGAACCGGGACAGGGGCCACTGAAGCTTTCTTT.

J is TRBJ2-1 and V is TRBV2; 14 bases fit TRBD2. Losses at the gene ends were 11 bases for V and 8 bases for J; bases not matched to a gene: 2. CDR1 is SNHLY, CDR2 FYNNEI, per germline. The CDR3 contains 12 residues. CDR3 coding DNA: TGTGCCGGACTAGCGGGAGGCGATGAGCAGTTCTTC. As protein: CAGLAGGDEQFF. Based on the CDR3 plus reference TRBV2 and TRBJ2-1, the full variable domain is EPEVTQTPSHQVTQMGQEVILRCVPISNHLYFYWYRQILGQKVEFLVSFYNNEISEKSEIFDDQFSVERPDGSNFTLKIRSTKLEDSAMYFCAGLAGGDEQFFGPGTRLTVL.

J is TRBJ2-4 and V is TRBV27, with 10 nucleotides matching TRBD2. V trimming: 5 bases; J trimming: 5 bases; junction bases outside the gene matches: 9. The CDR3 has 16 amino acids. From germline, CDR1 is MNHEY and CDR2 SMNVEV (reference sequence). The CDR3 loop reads CASSTQLAGAENIQYF. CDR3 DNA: TGTGCCAGCAGTACCCAGCTAGCGGGAGCGGAAAACATTCAGTACTTC.

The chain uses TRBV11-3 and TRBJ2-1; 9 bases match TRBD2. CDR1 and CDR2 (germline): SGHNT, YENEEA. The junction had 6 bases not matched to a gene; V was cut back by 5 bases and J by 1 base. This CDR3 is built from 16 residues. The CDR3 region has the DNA TGTGCCAGCAGCCCTGGTGCGGGAGGGTCCTACAATGAGCAGTTCTTC. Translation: CASSPGAGGSYNEQFF.

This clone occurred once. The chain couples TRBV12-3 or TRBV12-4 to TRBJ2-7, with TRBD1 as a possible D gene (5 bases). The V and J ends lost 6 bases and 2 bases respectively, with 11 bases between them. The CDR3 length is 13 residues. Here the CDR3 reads CASSRGQAYEQYF. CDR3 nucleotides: TGTGCCAGCAGCCGAGGACAAGCCTACGAGCAGTACTTC.

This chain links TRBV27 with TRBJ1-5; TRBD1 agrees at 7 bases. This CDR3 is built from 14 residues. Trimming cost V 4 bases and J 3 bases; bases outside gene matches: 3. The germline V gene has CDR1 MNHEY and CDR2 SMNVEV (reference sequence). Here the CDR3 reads CASSWQGVNQPQHF. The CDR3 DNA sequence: TGTGCCAGCAGTTGGCAGGGGGTCAATCAGCCCCAGCATTTT.

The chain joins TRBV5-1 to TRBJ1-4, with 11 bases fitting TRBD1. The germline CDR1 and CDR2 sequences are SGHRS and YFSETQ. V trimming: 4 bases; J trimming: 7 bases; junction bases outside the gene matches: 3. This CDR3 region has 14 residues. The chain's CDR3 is CASSPGTGGEKLFF. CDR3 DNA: TGCGCCAGCAGCCCCGGGACAGGGGGTGAAAAACTGTTTTTT.

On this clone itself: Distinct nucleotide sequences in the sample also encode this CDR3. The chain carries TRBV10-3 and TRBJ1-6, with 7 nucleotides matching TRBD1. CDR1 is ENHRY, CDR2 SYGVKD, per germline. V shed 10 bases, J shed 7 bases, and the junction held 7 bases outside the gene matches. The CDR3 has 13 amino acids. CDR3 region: CATRQGENSPLHF. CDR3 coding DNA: TGTGCCACCCGACAGGGAGAAAATTCACCCCTCCACTTT.

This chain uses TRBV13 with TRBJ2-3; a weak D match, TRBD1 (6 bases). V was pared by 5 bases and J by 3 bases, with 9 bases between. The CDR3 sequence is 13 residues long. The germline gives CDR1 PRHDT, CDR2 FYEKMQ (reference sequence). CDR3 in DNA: TGTGCCAGCAGCCAACAGGGTACAGATACGCAGTATTTT. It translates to CASSQQGTDTQYF.

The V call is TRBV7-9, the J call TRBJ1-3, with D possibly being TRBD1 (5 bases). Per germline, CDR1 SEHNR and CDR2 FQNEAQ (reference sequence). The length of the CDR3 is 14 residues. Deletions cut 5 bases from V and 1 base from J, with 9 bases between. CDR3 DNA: TGTGCCAGCAGCCCGCAGGGATCTGGAAACACCATATATTTT. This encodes CASSPQGSGNTIYF.

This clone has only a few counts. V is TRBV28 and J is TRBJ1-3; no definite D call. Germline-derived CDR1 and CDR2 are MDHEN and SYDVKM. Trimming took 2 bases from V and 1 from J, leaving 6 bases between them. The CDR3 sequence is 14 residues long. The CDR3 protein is CASSLRGSGNTIYF. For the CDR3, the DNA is TGTGCCAGCAGTTTACGCGGATCTGGAAACACCATATATTTT.